This TCR beta chain was observed in a study of response to subunit inactivated influenza vaccine. This clonotype came up a few times. TCRdb called the RT-PCR reads again in MiXCR, with one record for every CDR3 protein. The table records just under 550,000 distinct CDR3 sequences, less than 25% of them present only once. The CDR3 contains 14 residues. Deletions cut 1 base from V and 6 bases from J, with 13 bases between. The germline gives CDR1 SGHRS, CDR2 YFSETQ. A further study also used this sample, focusing on T cells expressing NK-cell markers. That report notes: The authors generated TCR beta cDNA through 5'RACE template switching with UMIs.

This chain uses TRBV5-1 with TRBJ1-2, with D unclear. The sequences come from CD4+ T cells sorted from PBMCs, collected 11 to 12 days after vaccination. This TCR came from a man over 45 who received an inactivated influenza vaccine. The DNA of the CDR3 is TGCGCCAGCAGCTTGATGATGTCGGAGGATGGCTACACCTTC. Its protein is CASSLMMSEDGYTF.